The 11 T cell receptor beta chains presented below share a single source sample, sequenced in a study of T cell responses to AZD1222 COVID-19 vaccine. Sequencing was performed with immunoSEQ multiplex PCR; in TCRdb, only in-frame clones are kept and a portion is missing. The data show tens of thousands of clones, about nine tenths seen once. The starting material was peripheral blood, obtained on day 0 of AZD1222 vaccination. Receptors were obtained from an adult in good health.

The chain employs TRBV15 and TRBJ2-2; D ambiguous. From germline, CDR1 is LNHNV and CDR2 YYDKDF (reference sequence). The CDR3 totals 14 residues. V was pared by 0 bases and J by 5 bases, with 7 bases between. The CDR3 here is CATSRDGRTGELFF. CDR3 DNA: TGTGCCACCAGCAGAGATGGACGAACCGGGGAGCTGTTTTTT.

J is TRBJ1-5 and V is TRBV19; D possibly corresponds to TRBD1 (5 bases). Germline CDR1 is LNHDA and CDR2 is SQIVND (reference sequence). Trimming took 6 bases from V and 0 from J, leaving 15 bases between them. This CDR3 spans 16 amino acids. CDR3 sequence: CASSPREGNSNQPQHF. The CDR3 region has the DNA TGTGCCAGTAGCCCCCGAGAGGGGAATAGCAATCAGCCCCAGCATTTT.

This chain joins TRBV4-1 and TRBJ1-1; D gene ambiguous. The V end lost 1 base, the J end lost 7 bases, and 16 bases lay between the germline ends. CDR3 length equals 15 residues. CDR1 MGHRA and CDR2 YSYEKL come from the germline V gene. CDR3 sequence (DNA): TGCGCCAGCAGCCAAGTCGAACGGGGAATGGTTGAAGCTTTCTTT. Protein: CASSQVERGMVEAFF.

This chain connects TRBV7-9 to TRBJ2-3; 9 bases match TRBD2. CDR1 is SEHNR, CDR2 FQNEAQ, per germline (reference sequence). The CDR3 loop spans 14 amino acids. J lost 4 bases, V lost 3 bases, and 2 bases had no gene match. As DNA, the CDR3 is TGTGCCAGCAGCTTTGTAGCGGGAGCAGATACGCAGTATTTT. Translation gives CASSFVAGADTQYF.

V is TRBV30 and J is TRBJ1-6; D gene ambiguous. The CDR3 totals 13 residues. Trimming removed 2 bases at V and 5 bases at J, with 7 bases between. Germline V lookup: CDR1 GTSNPN, CDR2 SVGIG (reference sequence). CDR3: CAWSRPDNSPLHF. The CDR3 nucleotides read TGTGCCTGGAGTAGGCCAGATAATTCACCCCTCCACTTT.

The CDR3 loop reads CASSPPPRGTDTQYF. CDR3 nucleotides: TGTGCCAGCAGTCCCCCTCCCCGGGGCACAGATACGCAGTATTTT. The rearrangement joins TRBV6-2 or TRBV6-3 to TRBJ2-3, with D unclear. Germline assignment: CDR1 MNHEY and CDR2 SVGEGT. Trimming removed 5 bases from V and 1 base from J, with 13 bases in between. This CDR3 has 15 residues.

This chain connects TRBV19 to TRBJ1-2, with unresolved D. V was shortened by 3 bases and J by 8 bases, with 13 bases between the two germline ends. This CDR3 is built from 13 residues. Germline assignment: CDR1 LNHDA and CDR2 SQIVND (reference sequence). CDR3 in amino acids: CASSISGVVGYTF. CDR3 coding DNA: TGTGCCAGTAGTATCTCCGGGGTAGTAGGCTACACCTTC.

V usage is TRBV7-6 and J usage is TRBJ2-7, with D perhaps matching TRBD2 (6 bases). Germline loops: CDR1 SGHVS, CDR2 FNYEAQ. This CDR3 contains 14 residues. Deletions cut 4 bases from V and 7 bases from J, with 17 bases between. The CDR3 DNA reads as TGTGCCAGCAGCTCGATGGGGGAGGCGGGAGAGCAGTACTTC. Protein sequence: CASSSMGEAGEQYF.

This chain joins TRBV4-1 and TRBJ2-1; D perhaps matches TRBD1 (6 bases). CDR1 and CDR2 (germline): MGHRA, YSYEKL. This CDR3 comprises 14 residues. V lost 6 bases and J 4 bases, leaving 13 bases between the germline ends. The CDR3 DNA follows: TGCGCCAGCAGGGGATTGACAGGATACAATGAGCAGTTCTTC. Its translation: CASRGLTGYNEQFF.

The J gene is TRBJ2-7, the V gene TRBV30; D perhaps matches TRBD2 (7 bases). The CDR3 totals 12 residues. Deletions cut 0 bases from V and 6 bases from J, with 9 bases between. Looked up from germline, CDR1 is GTSNPN and CDR2 is SVGIG (reference sequence). Written as DNA, the CDR3 is TGTGCCTGGAGTGTACGGGGGGCCGAGCAGTACTTC. It encodes CAWSVRGAEQYF.

The chain links TRBV19 to TRBJ2-6; no clear D. Trimming cost V 5 bases and J 0 bases, with 11 bases left between them. The CDR3 is 16 amino acids. Germline V gene sequence: CDR1 LNHDA, CDR2 SQIVND (reference sequence). CDR3 in amino acids: CASSDRWSSGANVLTF. CDR3 coding DNA: TGTGCCAGTAGTGACCGCTGGAGCTCTGGGGCCAACGTCCTGACTTTC.